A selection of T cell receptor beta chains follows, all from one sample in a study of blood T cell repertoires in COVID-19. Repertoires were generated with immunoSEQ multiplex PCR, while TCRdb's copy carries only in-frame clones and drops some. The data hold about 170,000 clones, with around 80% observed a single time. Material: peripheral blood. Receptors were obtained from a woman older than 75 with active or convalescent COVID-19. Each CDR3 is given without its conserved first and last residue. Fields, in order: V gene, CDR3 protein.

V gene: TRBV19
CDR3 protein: ASSISGTGGPYEQY

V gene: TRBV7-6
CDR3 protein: ASSLFPPGLETGELF

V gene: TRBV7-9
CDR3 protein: ASSEPGLATDTQY

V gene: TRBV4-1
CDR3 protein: ASSQPTGTGSDYEQY

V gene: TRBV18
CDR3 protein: ASSVTGDNSPLH

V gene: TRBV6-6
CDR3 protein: ASSQPGQIYGYT

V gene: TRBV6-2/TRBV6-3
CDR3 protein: ASSYPAGQGISGYT

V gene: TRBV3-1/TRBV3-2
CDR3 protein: ASSQPLVHTGELF

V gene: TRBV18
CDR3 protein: ASSPQGRDTEAF

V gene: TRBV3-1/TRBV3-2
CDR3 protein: ASSQDLGTGWSPQH

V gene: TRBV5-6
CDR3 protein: ASSLPTGNTIY

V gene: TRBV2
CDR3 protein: ASSDSSNVETQY

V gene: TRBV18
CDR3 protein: ASSPSGGNQPQH

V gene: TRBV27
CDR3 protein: ASSLWGWGDQPQH

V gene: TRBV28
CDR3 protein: ASSFLAGKTEAF

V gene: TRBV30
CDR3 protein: AWSVPDRGRGGYT

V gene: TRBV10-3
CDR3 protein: AIESAGAGGGTQY

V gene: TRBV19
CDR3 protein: ASSIVLSGELF

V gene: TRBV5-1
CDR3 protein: ASSLLPGQETQY

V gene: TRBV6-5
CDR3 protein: ASQGQGLNTEAF

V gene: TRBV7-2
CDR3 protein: ASSLGQPGSGNTIY

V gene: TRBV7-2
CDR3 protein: ASSKDRGTGELF

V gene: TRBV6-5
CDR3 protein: ASKKVGQGHEKLF